These T cell receptor beta chains were read from a single sample in a study of CD8 T cells in Susac syndrome. Each CDR3 protein gets one entry after TCRdb re-called the immunoSEQ multiplex PCR reads with MiXCR. The data contain 250,000 to 300,000 distinct CDR3 sequences, 75% to 90% of them singletons. Sequencing used CD8+ T cells from PBMCs. The receptors here all came from a human donor with multiple sclerosis. CDR3s include the opening cysteine and the closing phenylalanine or tryptophan. Each record gives: J gene, D gene, clone size, V gene, CDR3 DNA, CDR3 protein. D genes are given only for firm matches. Some rows have no size entry. The others give once, few or many, or a class for an expanded clone.

>TRBJ2-3|NA|NA|TRBV27
TGTGCCAGCAGTTCAGGGGGGGGCGCGCAGTATTTT
CASSSGGGAQYF
>TRBJ2-1|TRBD2|NA|TRBV3-1
TGTGCCAGCAGCCAAGTGCGGGAGGGCCAAAATGAGCAGTTCTTC
CASSQVREGQNEQFF
>TRBJ2-7|NA|few|TRBV9
TGTGCCAGCAGCGTAGGCAGTACCTACGAGCAGTACTTC
CASSVGSTYEQYF
>TRBJ1-2|TRBD1|once|TRBV6-5
TGTGCCAGCATTAAAGGACCGGGACAGGGGGGATATGGCTACACCTTC
CASIKGPGQGGYGYTF
>TRBJ1-5|NA|few|TRBV12-3/TRBV12-4
TGTGCCAGCAGTTTGTCCGTGGGCAATCAGCCCCAGCATTTT
CASSLSVGNQPQHF
>TRBJ1-5|NA|NA|TRBV4-3
TGCGCCAGCAGCCAAGATCGGTCAGGGAATCAGCCCCAGCATTTT
CASSQDRSGNQPQHF
>TRBJ2-1|TRBD2|NA|TRBV30
TGTGCCTGGAGCCTAGCGGGAGCGGGTGAGCAGTTCTTC
CAWSLAGAGEQFF
>TRBJ2-1|NA|NA|TRBV20-1
TGCAGTGCTGGGACCTACAATGAGCAGTTCTTC
CSAGTYNEQFF
>TRBJ2-2|NA|NA|TRBV29-1
TGCAGCGTTGTTTTGAACACCGGGGAGCTGTTTTTT
CSVVLNTGELFF
>TRBJ1-1|TRBD1|NA|TRBV14
TGTGCCAGCAGCCAAGTCTTGGGACAGGACTATAACACTGAAGCTTTCTTT
CASSQVLGQDYNTEAFF
>TRBJ2-7|TRBD1|NA|TRBV28
TGTGCCAGTAACAGGGGCCACTACGAGCAGTACTTC
CASNRGHYEQYF
>TRBJ2-7|TRBD1|NA|TRBV28
TGTGCCAGCAGTCGAACCGGGACAGGGGGCGAGCAGTACTTC
CASSRTGTGGEQYF
>TRBJ1-6|NA|NA|TRBV12-3/TRBV12-4
TGTGCCAGCAGTTCCTCGACGGTCTCACCCCTCCACTTT
CASSSSTVSPLHF
>TRBJ2-1|NA|once|TRBV19
TGTGCCAGTAGGGTCGGGACTCGCTCCTACAATGAGCAGTTCTTC
CASRVGTRSYNEQFF
>TRBJ2-7|NA|NA|TRBV20-1
TGCAGTGCTAGAGATATCGAGTCAATTCACGAGCAGTACTTC
CSARDIESIHEQYF
>TRBJ2-1|NA|NA|TRBV29-1
TGCAGCGTACGCAACCGGTTGATTCAGGGATCCTACAATGAGCAGTTCTTC
CSVRNRLIQGSYNEQFF
>TRBJ1-1|NA|NA|TRBV13
TGTGCCAGCAGCTTAGGCCTGGTCGGGCCAGGACGAGGCACTGAAGCTTTCTTT
CASSLGLVGPGRGTEAFF
>TRBJ2-3|NA|NA|TRBV11-2
TGTGCCAGCAGCCCAGAGGTGGGCAGGGTCACAGATACGCAGTATTTT
CASSPEVGRVTDTQYF
>TRBJ2-2|TRBD2|NA|TRBV7-2
TGTGCCAGCAGCCGGGGACTAGCGGGAGAGGAAAGGGTCGACGGGGAGCTGTTTTTT
CASSRGLAGEERVDGELFF
>TRBJ2-5|TRBD2|NA|TRBV20-1
TGCAGTGCTCCCCCTCTAGCGGGGGCACCTCAAGAGACCCAGTACTTC
CSAPPLAGAPQETQYF
>TRBJ2-5|NA|NA|TRBV10-3
TGTGCCATCAGTGACCCCGACGGGGAACAGAACCAAGAGACCCAGTACTTC
CAISDPDGEQNQETQYF
>TRBJ1-5|NA|NA|TRBV12-3/TRBV12-4
TGTGCCAGCAGTTATGACGGTCTCAATCAGCCCCAGCATTTT
CASSYDGLNQPQHF
>TRBJ2-1|TRBD2|NA|TRBV6-1
TGTGCCAGCAGCCCCGGGGGAGGGGAGAGCTCCTACAATGAGCAGTTCTTC
CASSPGGGESSYNEQFF
>TRBJ2-2|NA|NA|TRBV5-5
TGTGCCAGCAGCTTGAGCCAGGGGAACACCGGGGAGCTGTTTTTT
CASSLSQGNTGELFF
>TRBJ1-1|NA|NA|TRBV7-9
TGTGCCAGCAGCTTAAAAGATATCCCTGAAGCTTTCTTT
CASSLKDIPEAFF
>TRBJ2-1|NA|few|TRBV20-1
TGCAGTGCTAGAGAGAGGAGCTCCTACAATGAGCAGTTCTTC
CSARERSSYNEQFF
>TRBJ1-1|TRBD1|NA|TRBV27
TGTGCCAGCAGTACCCGACAGGGATACGACACTGAAGCTTTCTTT
CASSTRQGYDTEAFF
>TRBJ2-3|NA|NA|TRBV5-4
TGTGCCAGCAGCTTGGAAATTGGCGGGCGCACAGATACGCAGTATTTT
CASSLEIGGRTDTQYF